This T cell receptor beta chain was found in a study of T cells in women clearing cervical HPV infection. The CDR3 has 15 amino acids. Germline CDR1 is MNHEY and CDR2 is SVGEGT. Measured with immunoSEQ multiplex PCR; TCRdb has only the in-frame clones, and not every one. This table lists about 32,000 clones. As regards this clone: The CDR3 end is not reached by the read, which stops 3 residues before it; the germline J gene fills it in.

The specimen was blood buffy coat. The TCR was taken from a woman aged 18-69 years with a cervical HPV16 infection that either progressed to CIN3+ or cleared (not recorded which). This sequence joins TRBV6-2 or TRBV6-3 and TRBJ2-2; D is perhaps TRBD1 (5 bases). This chain's CDR3 is CASRPLGRNNEKLFF. The part of the CDR3 DNA that was read is TGTGCCAGCAGGCCCCTGGGGCGGAATAATGAAAAG.